This T cell receptor (beta chain) was recovered during a study of a mutant IDH1 vaccine in newly diagnosed glioma. Across the whole study: Among treated patients, around 62% were male and roughly 38% female, and mean age was 40.4 years.

The protocol was immunoSEQ multiplex PCR, while the TCRdb copy is restricted to in-frame clones and leaves out a portion. The repertoire includes approximately 82,000 clones, around 85% of them detected once, and 0.75% to 0.95% sits in the top ten. This CDR3 is 18 amino acids long. Trimming cost V 0 bases and J 1 base; bases outside gene matches: 7. The germline CDR1 and CDR2 sequences are SGHRS and YFSETQ. Time point in this sample: week 23, last vaccination. Topical imiquimod was applied with each vaccine dose, which held 300 ug of mutant IDH1 20-mer peptide. Details on this clone: Its antigen is still unknown.

The sequencing used PBMCs, collected from a glioma patient whose treatment included an IDH1 peptide vaccine. This chain joins TRBV5-1 and TRBJ2-6; 7 bases map to TRBD1. The receptor was isolated from a woman aged 45-60 years with glioma. This chain's CDR3 is CASSLGGGSGSGANVLTF. The DNA of the CDR3 is TGCGCCAGCAGCTTGGGAGGGGGCTCGGGTTCTGGGGCCAACGTCCTGACTTTC. Combining the CDR3 with reference TRBV5-1 and TRBJ2-6 gives the whole variable domain KAGVTQTPRYLIKTRGQQVTLSCSPISGHRSVSWYQQTPGQGLQFLFEYFSETQRNKGNFPGRFSGRQFSNSRSEMNVSTLELGDSALYLCASSLGGGSGSGANVLTFGAGSRLTVL.